This T cell receptor (beta chain) came from a study of T cell responses to AZD1222 COVID-19 vaccine. Study context: Researchers grouped second doses given at about 4 or about 12 weeks into one pool. Study-wide results and caveats: Reports say nearly half of spike-specific TCRs go after unmutated variant regions. Among the donors, most were white British and more were female, and clonal diversity was possibly underestimated.

Libraries were prepared by immunoSEQ multiplex PCR; TCRdb keeps only in-frame clonotypes and omits some of them. Of 100,000 or so clones listed, approximately 88% are singletons. About this clone: The antigen remains undetermined.

V dropped 11 bases and J dropped 0 bases, with 5 bases sitting between them. Germline lookup yields CDR1 MDHEN and CDR2 SYDVKM. The CDR3 runs to 12 residues. The receptor comes from an adult in good health. Sequenced here: peripheral blood, sampled on day 0 of AZD1222 vaccination. The rearrangement joins TRBV28 to TRBJ1-6; unclear D gene. The CDR3 is CALGSYNSPLHF. The CDR3 DNA follows: TGTGCCCTAGGCTCCTATAATTCACCCCTCCACTTT.